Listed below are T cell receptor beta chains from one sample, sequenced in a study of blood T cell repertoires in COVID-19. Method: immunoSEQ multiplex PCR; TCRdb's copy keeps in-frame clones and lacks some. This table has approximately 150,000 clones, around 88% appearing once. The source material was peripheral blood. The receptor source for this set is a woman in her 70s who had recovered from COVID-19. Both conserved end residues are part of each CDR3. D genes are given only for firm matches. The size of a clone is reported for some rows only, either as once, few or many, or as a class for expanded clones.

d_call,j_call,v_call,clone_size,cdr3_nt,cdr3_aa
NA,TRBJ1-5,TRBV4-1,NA,TGCGCCAGCAGCCAAGAGGATGCAGGGAATCAGCCCCAGCATTTT,CASSQEDAGNQPQHF
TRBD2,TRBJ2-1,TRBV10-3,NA,TGTGCCATCAGTGGGCTAGCGGGGGGTAGAAGCTCCTACAATGAGCAGTTCTTC,CAISGLAGGRSSYNEQFF
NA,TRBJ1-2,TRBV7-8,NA,TGTGCCATCTCCACGGGGGTCAGCTATGGCTACACCTTC,CAISTGVSYGYTF
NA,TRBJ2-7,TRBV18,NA,TGTGCCAGCTCACCACCGCCCGGGGGAAGCGAGCAGTACTTC,CASSPPPGGSEQYF
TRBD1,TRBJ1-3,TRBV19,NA,TGTGCCAGTAATACAGGGGCCTACTCTGGAAACACCATATATTTT,CASNTGAYSGNTIYF
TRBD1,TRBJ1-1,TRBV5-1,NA,TGCGCCAGCAGCTTGGATGCACAGGGGGTCCCCTTGAACACTGAAGCTTTCTTT,CASSLDAQGVPLNTEAFF
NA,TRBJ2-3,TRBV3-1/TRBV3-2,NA,TGTGCCAGCAGCCCAAGAGGTTTGGATACGCAGTATTTT,CASSPRGLDTQYF
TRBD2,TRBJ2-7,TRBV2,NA,TGTGCCAGCAGTTGGGTTAGCGGGAGGGCCCGGGATGAGCAGTACTTC,CASSWVSGRARDEQYF
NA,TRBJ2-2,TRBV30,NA,TGTGCCTGGAGGTTCGGGAGCTCGGGAACCGGGGAGCTGTTTTTT,CAWRFGSSGTGELFF
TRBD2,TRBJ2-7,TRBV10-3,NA,TGTGCCATCAGGTTAGCGGGAGAGGCCTACGAGCAGTACTTC,CAIRLAGEAYEQYF
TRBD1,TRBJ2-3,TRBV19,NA,TGTGCCAGTAGTACCCGACAGGGTAGGGGCACAGATACGCAGTATTTT,CASSTRQGRGTDTQYF
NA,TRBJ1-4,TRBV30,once,TGTGCCTGGAGTGTACGGAGGGCTGAGGATGAAAAACTGTTTTTT,CAWSVRRAEDEKLFF
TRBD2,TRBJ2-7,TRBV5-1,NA,TGCGCCAGCAGCTTGGTTCGAGCGGGAGTGAACGAGCAGTACTTC,CASSLVRAGVNEQYF
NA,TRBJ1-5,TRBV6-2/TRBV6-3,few,TGTGCCAGCAGTTACTACTCGTGGGAGGCCCTACTACGCAATCAGCCCCAGCATTTT,CASSYYSWEALLRNQPQHF
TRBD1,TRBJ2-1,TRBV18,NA,TGTGCCAGCTCACCCGACAGGGGGCCGCTTTACAATGAGCAGTTCTTC,CASSPDRGPLYNEQFF
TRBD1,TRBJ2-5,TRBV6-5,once,TGTGCCAGCAGTTCGGGGACAGGGGTAGAGACCCAGTACTTC,CASSSGTGVETQYF
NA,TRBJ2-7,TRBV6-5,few,TGTGCCAGCACCAAGGAGTACGAGCAGTACTTC,CASTKEYEQYF
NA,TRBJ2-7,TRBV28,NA,TGTGCCAGCAGTTTGACCAGGGAGCAGTACTTC,CASSLTREQYF
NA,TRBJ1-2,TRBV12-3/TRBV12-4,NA,TGTGCCAGCAGTTTAGACAGGAACTATGGCTACACCTTC,CASSLDRNYGYTF
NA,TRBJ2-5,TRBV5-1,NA,TGCGCCAGCAGCTTGGCCGAGGAGACCCAGTACTTC,CASSLAEETQYF
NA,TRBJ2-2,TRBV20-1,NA,TGCAGTACGCGAACGACCGGGGAGCTGTTTTTT,CSTRTTGELFF
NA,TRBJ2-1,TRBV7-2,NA,TGTGCCAGCAGCTTAGGCCTAGCGGGCAGGGGGGAGCAGTTCTTC,CASSLGLAGRGEQFF
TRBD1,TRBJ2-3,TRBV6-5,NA,TGTGCCAGCGAAGGACAGGAGACAGATACGCAGTATTTT,CASEGQETDTQYF
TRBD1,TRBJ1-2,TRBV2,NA,TGTGCCAGCAGGGCGGGACAGGGGAATGGCTACACCTTC,CASRAGQGNGYTF
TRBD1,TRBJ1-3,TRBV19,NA,TGTGCCAGTAGCCCTCCGGGACAGGGTGGAAACACCATATATTTT,CASSPPGQGGNTIYF
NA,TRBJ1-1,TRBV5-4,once,TGTGCCAGCAGCTTTGGGGCCGGGAACACTGAAGCTTTCTTT,CASSFGAGNTEAFF
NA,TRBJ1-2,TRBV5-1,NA,TGCGCCAGCAGCTTGGGGGGGCTACCCTCCGACTACACCTTC,CASSLGGLPSDYTF
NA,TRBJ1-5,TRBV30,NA,TGTGCCTGGTCCGGGACAAGCAATCAGCCCCAGCATTTT,CAWSGTSNQPQHF
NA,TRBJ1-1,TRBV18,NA,TGTGCCAGCTCACCTAGCCGGGGGTCGGGCACTGAAGCTTTCTTT,CASSPSRGSGTEAFF
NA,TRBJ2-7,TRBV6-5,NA,TGTGCCAGCAGGCGCGACTACAACCCACCGCGGGAGCAGTACTTC,CASRRDYNPPREQYF
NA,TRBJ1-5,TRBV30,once,TGTGCTTTGACCAAGACCGGGGGTCAGCCCCAGCATTTT,CALTKTGGQPQHF
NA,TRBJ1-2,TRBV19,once,TGTGCCAGTAGTATATTGGGAGCCCGCCTTGGCTACACCTTC,CASSILGARLGYTF
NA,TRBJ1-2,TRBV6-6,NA,TGTGCCAGCAGTGGCAGTGAGACAGACTATGGCTACACCTTC,CASSGSETDYGYTF
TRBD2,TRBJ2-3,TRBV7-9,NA,TGTGCCAGCAGCTTAGGGCGGACTAGCGGGATGGAGCAGTATTTT,CASSLGRTSGMEQYF
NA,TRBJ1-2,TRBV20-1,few,TGCAGTGCTAGTCGCGGCGAGGGCTACACCTTC,CSASRGEGYTF
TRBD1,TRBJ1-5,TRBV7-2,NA,TGTGCCAGCAGCTTAGGACAGGGGAGGTATAGCAATCAGCCCCAGCATTTT,CASSLGQGRYSNQPQHF
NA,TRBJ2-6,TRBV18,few,TGTGCCAGCTCAAACCCGGGACAACCTGGGGCCAACGTCCTGACTTTC,CASSNPGQPGANVLTF
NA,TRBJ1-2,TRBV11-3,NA,TGTGCCAGCCCCAGGGGAAGCTCTCATGGCTACACCTTC,CASPRGSSHGYTF
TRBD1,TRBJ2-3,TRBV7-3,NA,TGTGCCAGCAGCTCGGGACAGGGCGGAGATACGCAGTATTTT,CASSSGQGGDTQYF
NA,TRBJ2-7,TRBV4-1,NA,TGCGCCAGCAGCCAAAGTTTAGCGGACTCCTACGAGCAGTACTTC,CASSQSLADSYEQYF
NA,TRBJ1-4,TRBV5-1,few,TGCGCCAGCAGCCTCTCAGGGACTAATGAAAAACTGTTTTTT,CASSLSGTNEKLFF
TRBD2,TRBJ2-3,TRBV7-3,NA,TGTGCCAGCAGCTTGGGACTAGCAGATACGCAGTATTTT,CASSLGLADTQYF
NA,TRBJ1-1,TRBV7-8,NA,TGTGCCAGCAGCTTATTCGGGGTGGGGAACACTGAAGCTTTCTTT,CASSLFGVGNTEAFF
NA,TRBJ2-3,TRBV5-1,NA,TGCGCCAGCACCCCTCTGCGGGGCGTCGTGGATACGCAGTATTTT,CASTPLRGVVDTQYF
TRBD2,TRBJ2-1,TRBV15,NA,TGTGCCACCAGCAGAGACCCTAGCGGGAGCTCCTACAATGAGCAGTTCTTC,CATSRDPSGSSYNEQFF
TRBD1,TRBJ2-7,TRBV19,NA,TGTGCCAGTAGTTCACCGGGACAGGGGGCCTACGAGCAGTACTTC,CASSSPGQGAYEQYF
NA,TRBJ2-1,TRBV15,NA,TGTGCCACCAGCATTTGGGGCGCGAACAATGAGCAGTTCTTC,CATSIWGANNEQFF
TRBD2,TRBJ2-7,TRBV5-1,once,TGCGCCAGCAGCTTACCTAGCGGGATTGGAACCTACGAGCAGTACTTC,CASSLPSGIGTYEQYF
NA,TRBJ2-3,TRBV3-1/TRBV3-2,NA,TGTGCCAGCAGCCAACTATTAACTAGCACAGATACGCAGTATTTT,CASSQLLTSTDTQYF
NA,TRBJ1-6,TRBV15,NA,TGTGCCACCAGCAGAGCGGCAGGGCGCTATAATTCACCCCTCCACTTT,CATSRAAGRYNSPLHF
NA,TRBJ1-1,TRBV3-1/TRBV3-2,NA,TGTGCCAGCAGCCAAGAGAGGGCCACTGAAGCTTTCTTT,CASSQERATEAFF
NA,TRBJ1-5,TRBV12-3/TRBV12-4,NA,TGTGCCAGCAGTTGGGCTAATCAGCCCCAGCATTTT,CASSWANQPQHF
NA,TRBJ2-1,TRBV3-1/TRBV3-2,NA,TGTGCCAGCAGCCAAGGCCCCCTACCGTTCTTC,CASSQGPLPFF